The T cell receptor (beta chain) described here comes from a study of blood T cell repertoires in COVID-19. Study in general: Spain, Italy and the United States supplied samples that represented acute and convalescent COVID-19.

Participant-given clinical history determined each cohort assignment. Germline loops: CDR1 GTSNPN, CDR2 SVGIG (reference sequence). Trimming pared 5 bases from V and 6 bases from J, leaving 25 bases between. This CDR3 region has 16 residues. The data were produced by immunoSEQ multiplex PCR, yet TCRdb's version contains in-frame clones alone and is incomplete. The sample holds roughly 220,000 clones, less than 90% seen once. V and J are TRBV30 and TRBJ1-1; D may be TRBD1 (5 bases). Material: PBMCs or T cells enriched from blood (not recorded which). The receptor's source is a woman aged 40 to 50 who had recovered from COVID-19. CDR3 bases: TGTGCCTGGGGCGGGGGGAGTTGGAGAAGCTCCTCTGAAGCTTTCTTT. It encodes CAWGGGSWRSSSEAFF.